These T cell receptor beta chains were read from a single sample in a study of PD-L1 blockade in urothelial cancer. Using immunoSEQ multiplex PCR, the repertoire was profiled, and TCRdb retains in-frame clones only, with some absent. The sample lists tens of thousands of clones, about four fifths occurring once. The sequencing used PBMCs, collected around atezolizumab (anti-PD-L1) treatment. These TCRs come from a woman between 65 and 79 years old with urothelial cancer. CDR3s include the opening cysteine and the closing phenylalanine or tryptophan. Each record gives: V gene, D gene, J gene, clone size, CDR3 DNA, CDR3 protein. A D gene is named only where the DNA matches it firmly. The listing skips clone size in some rows; elsewhere it reads once, few, many or a size class.

TRBV15	TRBD2	TRBJ2-3	.	TGTGCCACCTCCGGAAGTAGCGGGGGTGAAGATACGCAGTATTTT	CATSGSSGGEDTQYF
TRBV5-1	.	TRBJ2-1	.	TGCGCCAGCAGCTTTTCTGGGAGTTACAATGAGCAGTTCTTC	CASSFSGSYNEQFF
TRBV5-1	.	TRBJ1-2	.	TGCGCCAGCAGCTTGGCAGGGCATTCGGGCTATGGCTACACCTTC	CASSLAGHSGYGYTF
TRBV5-8	.	TRBJ1-2	.	TGTGCCAGCAGCTTGTCCCAGGGTCTCATCTATGGCTACACCTTC	CASSLSQGLIYGYTF
TRBV2	.	TRBJ2-3	.	TGTGCCAGCACCGAAGGGGGGGCTCGGGATACGCAGTATTTT	CASTEGGARDTQYF
TRBV29-1	.	TRBJ2-1	.	TGCAGCGCTAGAGACCAGCCCCTTTCCTACAATGAGCAGTTCTTC	CSARDQPLSYNEQFF
TRBV2	TRBD1	TRBJ1-5	.	TGTGCCAGCAGTGGACAGGGAGGCAGCAATCAGCCCCAGCATTTT	CASSGQGGSNQPQHF
TRBV30	.	TRBJ2-7	.	TGTGCCTGGGGGAGGACAGGAGACGAGCAGTACTTC	CAWGRTGDEQYF
TRBV28	.	TRBJ1-1	.	TGTGCCAGCAGTTTATTTGTCAGTACCGGGACTGAAGCTTTCTTT	CASSLFVSTGTEAFF
TRBV7-6	TRBD1	TRBJ2-7	.	TGTGCCAGCAGCTTAGGGACAGGGCTCGAGCAGTACTTC	CASSLGTGLEQYF
TRBV28	TRBD1	TRBJ1-2	.	TGTGCCAGCAGACCGGGACAGGGGGTTCATTATGGCTACACCTTC	CASRPGQGVHYGYTF
TRBV5-1	TRBD1	TRBJ2-2	.	TGCGCCAGCAAGACTATACAGGGGACGAACACCGGGGAGCTGTTTTTT	CASKTIQGTNTGELFF
TRBV19	.	TRBJ2-1	.	TGTGCCAGTAGTTCGTCACGGGGTGAGCAGTTCTTC	CASSSSRGEQFF
TRBV7-2	.	TRBJ1-2	once	TGTGCCAGCAGCTTAGAGCCGGGGATGGGCTATGGCTACACCTTC	CASSLEPGMGYGYTF
TRBV11-2	TRBD1	TRBJ1-2	few	TGTGCCAGCAGCCCTCTTGGGGCCAAGACAGGGCACGGCTACACCTTC	CASSPLGAKTGHGYTF
TRBV2	TRBD1	TRBJ1-1	.	TGTGCCAGCAGTAAGGGACAGATGAACACTGAAGCTTTCTTT	CASSKGQMNTEAFF
TRBV30	.	TRBJ2-5	.	TGTGCCTGGAGCGCGGGGATGCAAGAGACCCAGTACTTC	CAWSAGMQETQYF
TRBV5-6	TRBD2	TRBJ2-5	.	TGTGCCAGCAGCTTCGGACTAGCGGGGGGTCCCCGTAAAGAGACCCAGTACTTC	CASSFGLAGGPRKETQYF
TRBV10-3	.	TRBJ2-1	.	TGTGCCATCAGTGACGGACTCGGCAATGAGCAGTTCTTC	CAISDGLGNEQFF
TRBV7-9	TRBD1	TRBJ2-7	few	TGTGCCAGCAGCTTAGAGACAGGGGTGAGCGAGCAGTACTTC	CASSLETGVSEQYF
TRBV27	.	TRBJ2-2	.	TGTGCCAGCAGTTTATCGTTAAGCGGAGGGACCGGGGAGCTGTTTTTT	CASSLSLSGGTGELFF
TRBV15	TRBD1	TRBJ2-7	.	TGTGCCACCAGTTCGGACAGGGGCAGCTCCTACGAGCAGTACTTC	CATSSDRGSSYEQYF
TRBV29-1	.	TRBJ1-6	.	TGCAGCGTTGTGGGGGCTAGGAATTCACCCCTCCACTTT	CSVVGARNSPLHF
TRBV7-3	TRBD2	TRBJ2-3	.	TGTGCCAGCAGCCCCACTAGCGGGCCCACATATACGCAGTATTTT	CASSPTSGPTYTQYF
TRBV15	TRBD1	TRBJ1-2	once	TGTGCCACCAGCGACCACGACAGGGGGTGGGGTGGCTACACCTTC	CATSDHDRGWGGYTF
TRBV6-6	TRBD1	TRBJ2-5	.	TGTGCCAGCAGTCCCCGGACAGGCGCTGATCCTGAGACCCAGTACTTC	CASSPRTGADPETQYF
TRBV4-1	TRBD1	TRBJ1-1	.	TGCGCCAGCAGACAACTTCAGGGGGGCACTGAAGCTTTCTTT	CASRQLQGGTEAFF
TRBV6-1	TRBD1	TRBJ1-1	.	TGTGCCAGCAGAGACAGGGCTGGGTCCACTGAAGCTTTCTTT	CASRDRAGSTEAFF
TRBV5-1	.	TRBJ1-2	.	TGCGCCAGCAGCGAATCTGACAGTGGAGATGGCTACACCTTC	CASSESDSGDGYTF
TRBV30	TRBD1	TRBJ1-5	.	TGTGCCTGGAGTTACAGGGGCGGGAATCAGCCCCAGCATTTT	CAWSYRGGNQPQHF
TRBV6-1	TRBD1	TRBJ2-3	.	TGTGCCAGCAGTGCCGGGACAGGGGGTTCCTTCACAGATACGCAGTATTTT	CASSAGTGGSFTDTQYF
TRBV5-1	.	TRBJ2-7	once	TGCGCCAGCAGCTTGGACAGGCAGCTTTACGAGCAGTACTTC	CASSLDRQLYEQYF
TRBV5-6	.	TRBJ2-1	.	TGTGCCAGCAGCTTGGCGACAGGTTACAATGAGCAGTTCTTC	CASSLATGYNEQFF
TRBV7-8	TRBD1	TRBJ2-1	.	TGTGCCAGCAGGACCGGGACAGGGATTGGGCAGTTCTTC	CASRTGTGIGQFF
TRBV28	.	TRBJ1-2	.	TGTGCCAGCAGCCCACAGGGCCCAGCTAACTATGGCTACACCTTC	CASSPQGPANYGYTF
TRBV19	TRBD2	TRBJ2-3	.	TGTGCCAGTAGTATACGGCCAGCGGGAATCACAGATACGCAGTATTTT	CASSIRPAGITDTQYF
TRBV29-1	.	TRBJ1-1	few	TGCAGCGTTGAGCCAAGGGGGAACACTGAAGCTTTCTTT	CSVEPRGNTEAFF
TRBV19	TRBD1	TRBJ1-2	.	TGTGCCAGTAGTACTACAGGGGGCCTCGGCTATGGCTACACCTTC	CASSTTGGLGYGYTF
TRBV15	.	TRBJ2-3	.	TGTGCCACCAGCGGGGGAGGGGGGTTCACAGATACGCAGTATTTT	CATSGGGGFTDTQYF
TRBV11-3	TRBD1	TRBJ1-1	few	TGTGCCAGCAGCTTAGGACAGGGAACGAACACTGAAGCTTTCTTT	CASSLGQGTNTEAFF
TRBV5-4	.	TRBJ2-7	.	TGTGCCAGCAGCTTGGTAGGGGCCGGCTACGAGCAGTACTTC	CASSLVGAGYEQYF
TRBV14	TRBD1	TRBJ2-1	once	TGTGCCAGCAGCCCCGCTCCGGGACAGGGTTTTTATGAGCAGTTCTTC	CASSPAPGQGFYEQFF
TRBV18	.	TRBJ2-5	.	TGTGCCAGCTCACTAGGAGCGGGCGGGCTCTCTCAAGAGACCCAGTACTTC	CASSLGAGGLSQETQYF
TRBV9	TRBD2	TRBJ2-3	.	TGTGCCAGCAGCGTAGCCAGCGGGAGAGGGAGCACAGATACGCAGTATTTT	CASSVASGRGSTDTQYF
TRBV9	TRBD1	TRBJ2-7	.	TGTGCCAGCAGCGCACAGCCGGGACAGGGCCTCTACGAGCAGTACTTC	CASSAQPGQGLYEQYF
TRBV19	TRBD2	TRBJ2-1	.	TGTGCCAGTAGTATTTGGGGGGAGGGTTGGAATGAGCAGTTCTTC	CASSIWGEGWNEQFF
TRBV6-4	TRBD1	TRBJ2-1	.	TGTGCCAGCAGGGGACAGGGCGACAATGAGCAGTTCTTC	CASRGQGDNEQFF
TRBV10-2	TRBD1	TRBJ2-1	.	TGCGCCAGCTTATCCGACAGGGATGGGAGAGAGCAGTTCTTC	CASLSDRDGREQFF
TRBV5-1	TRBD1	TRBJ1-2	few	TGCGCCAGCAGCGATATGACAGGGCCCTATGGCTACACCTTC	CASSDMTGPYGYTF
TRBV7-2	TRBD1	TRBJ1-2	few	TGTGCCAGCAGCCTAGGGGGGACAGGGTTTGGGTATGGCTACACCTTC	CASSLGGTGFGYGYTF
TRBV19	TRBD2	TRBJ2-1	once	TGTGCCAGTAGTATGCCGGGAGGGGGCTCCTACAATGAGCAGTTCTTC	CASSMPGGGSYNEQFF
TRBV6-1	TRBD1	TRBJ2-7	.	TGTGCCAGCAGCAGCAGGGGGCGCCTAGGGGAGCAGTACTTC	CASSSRGRLGEQYF
TRBV5-1	TRBD2	TRBJ2-5	.	TGCGCCAGCAGCTCGAGAAGGACTAGCGTTATACAAGAGACCCAGTACTTC	CASSSRRTSVIQETQYF
TRBV5-6	.	TRBJ2-5	.	TGTGCCAGCAGCTTGGACGCTCTTGCTAGCGAAGAGACCCAGTACTTC	CASSLDALASEETQYF